This entry is about one T cell receptor beta chain. Antigen specificity is unknown. RNA was extracted with the RNeasy kit, and a quantity of roughly 0.5 to 1 ug was reverse transcribed using random hexamers. TCRdb used MiXCR to reprocess the immunoSEQ multiplex PCR reads, holding one entry per CDR3 protein. This sample yields about 120,000 distinct CDR3 sequences, of which about 95% are seen a single time; less than 0.25% belongs to the top ten. Negative isolation was used for CD8+ and CD4+ T cells and FACS enrichment for TEMRA cells. This record comes from a study of CD8 T cells in Susac syndrome. Overall study results and limits: Among active patients and in TEMRA cells, CD8+ clonal expansion in Susac reached its peak.

This CDR3 has 16 amino acids. The germline V gene encodes CDR1 MNHEY and CDR2 SMNVEV (reference sequence). V lost 1 base and J lost 4; bases outside the gene matches: 3. Sequenced material: CD8+ T cells from PBMCs. The clonotype originates from a human donor with Susac syndrome. V usage is TRBV27 and J usage is TRBJ2-2; 10 nucleotides match TRBD1. The CDR3 here is CASSLWGQGSTGELFF. The DNA for the CDR3 is TGTGCCAGCAGTTTATGGGGACAGGGGAGCACCGGGGAGCTGTTTTTT.